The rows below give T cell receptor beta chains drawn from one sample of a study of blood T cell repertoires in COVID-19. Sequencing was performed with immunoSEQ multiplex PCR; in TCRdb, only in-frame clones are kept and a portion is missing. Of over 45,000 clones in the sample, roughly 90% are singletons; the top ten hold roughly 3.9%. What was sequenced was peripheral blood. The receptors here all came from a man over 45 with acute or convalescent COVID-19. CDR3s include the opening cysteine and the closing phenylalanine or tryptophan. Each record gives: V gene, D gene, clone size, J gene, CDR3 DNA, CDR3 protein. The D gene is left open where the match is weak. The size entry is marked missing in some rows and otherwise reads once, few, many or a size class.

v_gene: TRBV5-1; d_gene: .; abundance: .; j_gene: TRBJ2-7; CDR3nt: TGCGCCAGCAGCTTGGGTATAACAGGGTATTCCTACGAGCAGTACTTC; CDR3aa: CASSLGITGYSYEQYF
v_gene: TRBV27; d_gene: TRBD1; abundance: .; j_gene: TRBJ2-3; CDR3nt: TGTGCCAGCACCAAGGGGGCGAGCACAGATACGCAGTATTTT; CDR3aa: CASTKGASTDTQYF
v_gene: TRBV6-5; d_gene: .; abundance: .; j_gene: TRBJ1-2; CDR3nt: TGTGCCAGCAGCGACCAGGGCTGGGCTGGCTACACCTTC; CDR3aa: CASSDQGWAGYTF
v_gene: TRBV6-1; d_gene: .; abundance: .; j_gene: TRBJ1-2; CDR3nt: TGTGCCAGCAGTGAGTCCAGGGGTTACCCCTATGGCTACACCTTC; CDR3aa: CASSESRGYPYGYTF
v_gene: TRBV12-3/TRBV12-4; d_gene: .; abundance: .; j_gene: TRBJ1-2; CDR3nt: TGTGCCAGCAGTCCTCGACTGCTAGGCTACACCTTC; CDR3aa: CASSPRLLGYTF
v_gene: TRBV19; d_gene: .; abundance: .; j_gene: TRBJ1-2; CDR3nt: TGTGCCAGTAGTATCCAGGGTAACTATGGCTACACCTTC; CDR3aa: CASSIQGNYGYTF
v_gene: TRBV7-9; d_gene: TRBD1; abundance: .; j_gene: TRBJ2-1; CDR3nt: TGTGCCAGCAGCTTAGGACAGGGTTTGGATGAGCAGTTCTTC; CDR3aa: CASSLGQGLDEQFF
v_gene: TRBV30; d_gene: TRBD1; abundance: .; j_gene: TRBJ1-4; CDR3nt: TGTGCCTGGGGTCCCAGGGACAGATTTATTGAAAAACTGTTTTTT; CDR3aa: CAWGPRDRFIEKLFF
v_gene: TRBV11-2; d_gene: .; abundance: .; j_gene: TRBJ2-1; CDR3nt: TGTGCCAGCAGCCGAACAGGGAATGAGCAGTTCTTC; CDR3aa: CASSRTGNEQFF
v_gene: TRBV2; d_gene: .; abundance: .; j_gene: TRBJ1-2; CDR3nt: TGTGCCAGCAGGCTGCAGGGAGGAGATGGCTACACCTTC; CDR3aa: CASRLQGGDGYTF
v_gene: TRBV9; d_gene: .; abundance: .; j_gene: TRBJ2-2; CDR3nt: TGTGCCAGCAGCGTAGGAGCCTGGGAGGACACCGGGGAGCTGTTTTTT; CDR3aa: CASSVGAWEDTGELFF
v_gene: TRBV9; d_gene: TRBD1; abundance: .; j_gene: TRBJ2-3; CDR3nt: TGTGCCAGCAGCGCCCAGGACAGGGGAGAGAATACGCAGTATTTT; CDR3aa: CASSAQDRGENTQYF
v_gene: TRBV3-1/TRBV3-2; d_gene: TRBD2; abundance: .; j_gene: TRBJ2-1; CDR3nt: TGTGCCAGCAGGACTAGCGGGAGGGCTCATGAGCAGTTCTTC; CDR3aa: CASRTSGRAHEQFF
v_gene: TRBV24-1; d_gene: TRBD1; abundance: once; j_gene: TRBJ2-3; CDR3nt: TGTGCCACCAGTGCTCCGAGACAGGGGGCTGGAGATACGCAGTATTTT; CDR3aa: CATSAPRQGAGDTQYF
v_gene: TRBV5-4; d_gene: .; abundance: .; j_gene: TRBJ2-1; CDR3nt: TGTGCCAGCAGCTTGGAGTCTCGGGGACTTAGAAATGAGCAGTTCTTC; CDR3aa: CASSLESRGLRNEQFF
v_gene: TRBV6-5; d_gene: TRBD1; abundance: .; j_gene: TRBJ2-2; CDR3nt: TGTGCCAGCAGTAGGGACAGGGCCACCGGGGAGCTGTTTTTT; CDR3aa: CASSRDRATGELFF
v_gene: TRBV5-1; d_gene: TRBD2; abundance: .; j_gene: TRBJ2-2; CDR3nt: TGCGCCAGCAGCTTGATAGCGGGAGGGGGCACCGGGGAGCTGTTTTTT; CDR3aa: CASSLIAGGGTGELFF
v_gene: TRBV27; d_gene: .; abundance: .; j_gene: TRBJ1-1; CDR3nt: TGTGCCAGCAAAACACCGGGACACCAGAACACTGAAGCTTTCTTT; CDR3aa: CASKTPGHQNTEAFF
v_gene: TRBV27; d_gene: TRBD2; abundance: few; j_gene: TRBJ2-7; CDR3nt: TGTGCCAGCAGTCCAGCGGGGCCTTCCTACGAGCAGTACTTC; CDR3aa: CASSPAGPSYEQYF
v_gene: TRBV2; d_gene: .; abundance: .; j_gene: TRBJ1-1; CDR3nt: TGTGCCAGCAGTGGACGGGGAGCGGGCACTGAAGCTTTCTTT; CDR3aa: CASSGRGAGTEAFF
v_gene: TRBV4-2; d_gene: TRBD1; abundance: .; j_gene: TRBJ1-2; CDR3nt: TGTGCCAGCAGCCTGGACCGGGACAGGGCCTATGGCTACACCTTC; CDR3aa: CASSLDRDRAYGYTF
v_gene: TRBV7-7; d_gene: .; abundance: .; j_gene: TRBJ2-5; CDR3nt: TGTGCCAGCAGCCCACGTCGTCCGGGACTGGGCTCTCCAGAGACCCAGTACTTC; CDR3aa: CASSPRRPGLGSPETQYF
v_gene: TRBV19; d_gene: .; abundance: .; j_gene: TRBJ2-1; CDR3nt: TGTGCCAGTACCTCATCCCCGCGGGACCTCAGGTTGGAGTCCTACAATGAGCAGTTCTTC; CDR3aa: CASTSSPRDLRLESYNEQFF
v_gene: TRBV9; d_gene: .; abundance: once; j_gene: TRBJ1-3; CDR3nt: TGTGCCAGCAGCTCCGGGCAGGGGCTAATGGACTCTGGAAACACCATATATTTT; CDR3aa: CASSSGQGLMDSGNTIYF
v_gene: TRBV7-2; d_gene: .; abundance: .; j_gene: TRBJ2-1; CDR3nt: TGTGCCAGCAGCTTGAGGAACAATGAGCAGTTCTTC; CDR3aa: CASSLRNNEQFF
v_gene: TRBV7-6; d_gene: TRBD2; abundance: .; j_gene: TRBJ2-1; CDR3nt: TGTGCCAGCAGCTCGGCGATCGGACTAGCGGTGAATGAGCAGTTCTTC; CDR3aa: CASSSAIGLAVNEQFF
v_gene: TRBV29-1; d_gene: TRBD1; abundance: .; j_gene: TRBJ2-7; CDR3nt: TGCAGCGTTGAAAAGGGGCTATGGGGACAGCCAGGCTACGAGCAGTACTTC; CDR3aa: CSVEKGLWGQPGYEQYF
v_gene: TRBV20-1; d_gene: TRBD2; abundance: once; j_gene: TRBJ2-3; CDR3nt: TGCAGTGCTAGTGGCGGGGGGCCGTTCGGCACAGATACGCAGTATTTT; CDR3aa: CSASGGGPFGTDTQYF
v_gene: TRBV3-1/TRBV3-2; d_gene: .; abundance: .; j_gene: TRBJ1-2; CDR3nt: TGTGCCAGCAGCCCTCAGATATCGGGGGGCCGGGGCTACACCTTC; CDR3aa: CASSPQISGGRGYTF
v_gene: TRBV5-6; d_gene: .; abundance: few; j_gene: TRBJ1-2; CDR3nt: TGTGCCAGCAGCTTGTCAGGGTTCTATGGCTACACCTTC; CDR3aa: CASSLSGFYGYTF
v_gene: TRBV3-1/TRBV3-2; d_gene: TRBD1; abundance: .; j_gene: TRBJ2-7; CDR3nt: TGTGCCAGCAGCGGGACAGGGGGGCTCGAGCAGTACTTC; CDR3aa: CASSGTGGLEQYF
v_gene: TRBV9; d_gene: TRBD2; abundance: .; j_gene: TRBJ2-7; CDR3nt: TGTGCCAGCAGCGTAGCGGAGGCGGGGGTACCCTACGAGCAGTACTTC; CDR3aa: CASSVAEAGVPYEQYF
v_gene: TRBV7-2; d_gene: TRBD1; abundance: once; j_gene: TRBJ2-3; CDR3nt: TGTGCCAGCAGCGAAGGGGGCGTAATCACAGATACGCAGTATTTT; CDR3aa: CASSEGGVITDTQYF
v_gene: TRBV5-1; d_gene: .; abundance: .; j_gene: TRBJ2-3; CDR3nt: TGCGCCAGCAGTTTGCTTGGAGAGCCCACAGATACGCAGTATTTT; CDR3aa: CASSLLGEPTDTQYF